One and the same sample provided the 21 T cell receptor beta chains below, sequenced in a study of monozygotic twins with inflammatory bowel disease (dated by TCRdb to between 2019 and 2020). Library generation was performed with 5' RACE. Reads for this sample came from an Illumina HiSeq 2500. TCRdb reprocessed the reads; each CDR3 protein sequence makes one entry, and DNA is unavailable. The sample's records list some 200,000 distinct CDR3 sequences. Approximately 1.6% of the sample is taken by the ten largest. The sample taken for sequencing was blood. The receptors here all came from a human donor with ulcerative colitis or Crohn's disease, or a healthy co-twin of an affected twin (not recorded which).

V is TRBV18 and J is TRBJ1-2. This CDR3 region has 12 residues. The germline gives CDR1 KGHSH, CDR2 LQKENI. CDR3 protein: CASSLGEEGYTF.

This rearrangement joins TRBV5-1 to TRBJ2-2; TCRdb's assignment of TRBD1 cannot be checked, as there is no DNA. CDR3 length: 15 residues. Germline CDR1 is SGHRS and CDR2 is YFSETQ. CDR3 in amino acids: CASSLDEGFPGELFF.

This sequence joins TRBV19 and TRBJ1-2; TCRdb designates TRBD1, a call that cannot be tested without DNA. CDR1 and CDR2 from the germline V gene are LNHDA and SQIVND (reference sequence). CDR3 length equals 13 residues. Here the CDR3 reads CASKAGHNYGYTF.

The chain joins TRBV5-1 to TRBJ1-1. Germline CDR1 reads SGHRS; CDR2 reads YFSETQ. The CDR3 loop spans 13 amino acids. The CDR3: CASSFRSLSEAFF.

V gene TRBV14 combines with J gene TRBJ1-6; TCRdb reports TRBD1, a call that lacks DNA to check it against. This CDR3 region has 16 residues. Germline CDR1 reads SGHDN; CDR2 reads FVKESK. The CDR3 sequence is CASSQGGSRVNSPLHF.

This chain uses TRBV3-1 with TRBJ1-2; TCRdb picks TRBD1, but there is no DNA to check that call. CDR1 and CDR2 (germline): LGHDT, YNNKEL (reference sequence). This CDR3 is 14 amino acids long. CDR3 loop: CASSQKPPAYGYTF.

The gene calls are TRBV6-5 and TRBJ2-7. Germline V gene lookup returns CDR1 MNHEY and CDR2 SVGAGI. This CDR3 contains 13 residues. CDR3 amino acids: CASSYSKGYEQYF.

The chain recombines TRBV4-2 with TRBJ2-7. Germline V gene sequence: CDR1 LGHNA, CDR2 YNFKEQ. This CDR3 has 18 amino acids. CDR3 region: CASSQDGVGQGNSYEQYF.

The chain recombines TRBV11-3 with TRBJ2-3; as DNA is missing, the TRBD2 call by TCRdb cannot be tested. This CDR3 is 14 amino acids long. The germline V gene encodes CDR1 SGHNT and CDR2 YENEEA. CDR3 loop: CASSPRLAPDTQYF.

The rearrangement uses TRBV10-3 and TRBJ2-3; TCRdb gives TRBD2 as the D gene, but with no DNA this cannot be confirmed. This CDR3 has 15 residues. Germline CDR1 ENHRY, CDR2 SYGVKD. The CDR3 loop reads CAISLTSGGADTQYF.

The V and J genes are TRBV6-5 and TRBJ2-1; TCRdb proposes TRBD1, but this gene call is untestable without DNA. CDR3 length: 16 residues. Germline CDR1 MNHEY, CDR2 SVGAGI. CDR3 residues: CASSYSAGALYNEQFF.

The V call is TRBV7-6, the J call TRBJ1-5. CDR1 and CDR2 from the germline V gene are SGHVS and FNYEAQ. The CDR3 is made up of 14 amino acids. The CDR3 sequence: CASSHAGSNQPQHF.

This CDR3 reads CASSRIYTEAFF. The rearrangement joins TRBV5-6 to TRBJ1-1. The CDR3 has 12 amino acids. Germline V gene sequence: CDR1 SGHDT, CDR2 YYEEEE.

The chain recombines TRBV4-2 with TRBJ2-1; the D call from TCRdb, TRBD1, cannot be confirmed without DNA. Germline CDR1 and CDR2: LGHNA and YNFKEQ. The CDR3 totals 16 residues. CDR3 sequence reads: CASSQESGQLYNEQFF.

This chain connects TRBV29-1 to TRBJ2-1; TCRdb picks TRBD1, but there is no DNA to check that call. The CDR3 extends over 12 amino acids. Germline CDR1 reads SQVTM; CDR2 reads ANQGSEA. The CDR3 protein is CSGGTVSIEQFF.

This chain uses TRBV12-3 or TRBV12-4 with TRBJ2-2. The CDR3 is made up of 15 amino acids. CDR3 loop: CASSLVVANTGELFF.

The chain is built from TRBV5-1 and TRBJ2-7; TCRdb's D call, TRBD1, is unchecked because there is no DNA. The CDR3 has 16 residues. CDR1 and CDR2 from the germline V gene are SGHRS and YFSETQ. Here the CDR3 reads CASSLDETGSTYEQYF.

V usage is TRBV29-1 and J usage is TRBJ1-2; no DNA is available, so the TRBD1 call from TCRdb remains unchecked. Germline V lookup: CDR1 SQVTM, CDR2 ANQGSEA. The CDR3 has 13 amino acids. CDR3 in amino acids: CSVADWDADGYTF.

The chain joins TRBV18 to TRBJ1-1; TCRdb reports TRBD1, a call that lacks DNA to check it against. Germline V lookup: CDR1 KGHSH, CDR2 LQKENI. The CDR3 is made up of 16 amino acids. CDR3 loop: CASSPGRSGMNTEAFF.

The chain recombines TRBV18 with TRBJ1-5. Germline-derived CDR1 and CDR2 are KGHSH and LQKENI. The CDR3 extends over 15 amino acids. This CDR3 is CASSPGAGSNQPQHF.

CDR3 protein: CASSPLTGYNEKLFF. J is TRBJ1-4 and V is TRBV5-1; TCRdb outputs TRBD1, but without DNA this stays unchecked. There are 15 residues in the CDR3. The germline CDR1 and CDR2 sequences are SGHRS and YFSETQ.